This TCR beta chain was recovered during a study of cytomegalovirus exposure and HLA in healthy donors. The PCR had 60 Vbeta and 13 Jbeta primers. The method was immunoSEQ multiplex PCR; TCRdb's version includes in-frame clones alone and lacks a portion of them. The data hold about 86,000 clones, with 75% to 80% observed a single time. Germline V gene sequence: CDR1 MNHEY, CDR2 SVGAGI. The V end was cut by 6 bases, the J end by 3 bases, with 14 bases between. This CDR3 has 14 amino acids. Whole-study findings and limits: Reportedly, diagnosis of cytomegalovirus status by the classifier showed high specificity and sensitivity.

Concerning this clone itself: Its cognate antigen is unknown.

The genes are TRBV6-5 and TRBJ2-5, with D possibly being TRBD1 (6 bases). The sequencing input was PBMCs. The sequence came from a female donor in good health and CMV-seronegative. CDR3 in amino acids: CASSEQGFKETQYF. The CDR3 DNA follows: TGTGCCAGCAGCGAACAGGGTTTTAAAGAGACCCAGTACTTC.